The 9 T cell receptor beta chains below were found in one sample sequenced in a study of blood T cell repertoires in COVID-19. Produced via immunoSEQ multiplex PCR; TCRdb's table is partial and in-frame only. The data contain under 100,000 clones, about 90% of them singletons. Sequencing was performed on peripheral blood. All receptors come from a man between 45 and 60 years old with active COVID-19.

The chain is built from TRBV3-1 (or the pseudogene TRBV3-2) and TRBJ2-5, with 7 bases lining up with TRBD1. CDR1 is LGHDT, CDR2 YNNKEL, per germline (reference sequence). V shed 0 bases and J 7 bases; nucleotides not matched to a gene: 2. This CDR3 spans 13 amino acids. The CDR3 nucleotides read TGTGCCAGCAGCCAAGAGACAGGGCGGACCCAGTACTTC. Amino acids: CASSQETGRTQYF.

Only one count was recorded for this clone. The rearrangement links TRBV7-9 to TRBJ2-7; 8 nucleotides align to TRBD2. With V trimmed by 4 bases and J by 0 bases, 5 bases remained unmatched. Germline-derived CDR1 and CDR2 are SEHNR and FQNEAQ (reference sequence). The CDR3 extends over 15 amino acids. The CDR3 region is CASSSERERSYEQYF. Written as DNA, the CDR3 is TGTGCCAGCAGCTCTGAGCGGGAGCGCTCCTACGAGCAGTACTTC. Together with reference TRBV7-9 and TRBJ2-7, the CDR3 gives the full variable domain: DTGVSQNPRHKITKRGQNVTFRCDPISEHNRLYWYRQTLGQGPEFLTYFQNEAQLEKSRLLSDRFSAERPKGSFSTLEIQRTEQGDSAMYLCASSSERERSYEQYFGPGTRLTVT.

V gene TRBV11-2 combines with J gene TRBJ2-7, with 8 bases lining up with TRBD2. V gave up 4 bases and J gave up 4 bases; unmatched junction bases: 9. Germline CDR1 SGHAT, CDR2 FQNNGV. The CDR3 covers 15 residues. The CDR3, as DNA: TGTGCCAGCAGCTCCCTTGGACTAGCTGCTTACGAGCAGTACTTC. This gives the protein CASSSLGLAAYEQYF. Full variable domain (rest looked up from reference TRBV11-2 and TRBJ2-7): EAGVAQSPRYKIIEKRQSVAFWCNPISGHATLYWYQQILGQGPKLLIQFQNNGVVDDSQLPKDRFSAERLKGVDSTLKIQPAKLEDSAVYLCASSSLGLAAYEQYFGPGTRLTVT.

V usage is TRBV2 and J usage is TRBJ1-5; the D gene is possibly TRBD1 (5 bases). This CDR3 comprises 14 residues. The V and J ends lost 6 bases and 5 bases respectively, with 14 bases between them. The germline CDR1 and CDR2 sequences are SNHLY and FYNNEI. Here the CDR3 reads CASSRDRGDQPQHF. In nucleotides, the CDR3 is TGTGCCAGCAGCCGGGATCGGGGGGATCAGCCCCAGCATTTT.

The chain uses TRBV9 and TRBJ2-1; TRBD2 aligns across 16 bases. The CDR3 runs to 19 residues. V shed 0 bases and J 2 bases; nucleotides not matched to a gene: 5. Germline CDR1 and CDR2: SGDLS and YYNGEE. The DNA for the CDR3 is TGTGCCAGCAGCGTAGCGGGGACTAGCGGGGGGGCCACCTACAATGAGCAGTTCTTC. Protein sequence: CASSVAGTSGGATYNEQFF.

The chain employs TRBV5-4 and TRBJ2-1; D uncertain. V dropped 4 bases and J dropped 10 bases, with 24 bases sitting between them. The CDR3 is made up of 16 amino acids. Germline lookup yields CDR1 SGHNT and CDR2 YYREEE (reference sequence). The CDR3 sequence: CASSNPSSAGVGEQFF. The CDR3 nucleotides are TGTGCCAGCAGCAACCCTTCATCCGCCGGAGTTGGAGAGCAGTTCTTC.

The chain's CDR3 is CASSQPTSGGPNTGELFF. The CDR3 nucleotides are TGTGCCAGCAGCCAACCAACTAGCGGGGGACCGAACACCGGGGAGCTGTTTTTT. The J gene is TRBJ2-2, the V gene TRBV3-1 (or the pseudogene TRBV3-2); TRBD2 matches at 11 bases. CDR1 is LGHDT, CDR2 YNNKEL, per germline (reference sequence). V shed 2 bases, J shed 0 bases, and the junction held 5 bases outside the gene matches. The CDR3 spans 18 residues.

The chain couples TRBV7-2 to TRBJ2-1; 11 bases match TRBD2. After removal of 0 bases from V and 7 bases from J, the junction contained 5 bases not matched to a gene. Germline-derived CDR1 and CDR2 are SGHTA and FQGNSA. The length of the CDR3 is 16 residues. CDR3 region: CASSLASGGALNEQFF. The CDR3 DNA sequence: TGTGCCAGCAGCTTAGCTAGCGGGGGGGCATTAAATGAGCAGTTCTTC. The full variable domain, in which reference TRBV7-2 and TRBJ2-1 provide the parts outside the CDR3, is GAGVSQSPSNKVTEKGKDVELRCDPISGHTALYWYRQSLGQGLEFLIYFQGNSAPDKSGLPSDRFSAERTGGSVSTLTIQRTQQEDSAVYLCASSLASGGALNEQFFGPGTRLTVL.

The chain combines TRBV5-4 with TRBJ2-1; 9 nucleotides align to TRBD2. V lost 5 bases, J lost 4 bases, and 13 bases stayed unmatched. Germline V gene sequence: CDR1 SGHNT, CDR2 YYREEE (reference sequence). The CDR3 sequence is 17 residues long. The DNA of the CDR3 is TGTGCCAGCAGACTGGACTTAGCGGGAGCGAGATACAATGAGCAGTTCTTC. This sequence encodes CASRLDLAGARYNEQFF.